The 27 T cell receptor beta chains given below trace back to one sample, sequenced in a study of blood T cell repertoires in COVID-19. The data were produced by immunoSEQ multiplex PCR, yet TCRdb's version contains in-frame clones alone and is incomplete. The data contain around 250,000 clones, approximately 90% of them seen just once; the ten biggest clones take up around 1%. The sequenced sample was PBMCs or T cells enriched from blood (not recorded which). These receptors all stem from a man in his fifties or sixties who had been exposed to COVID-19.

V usage is TRBV30 and J usage is TRBJ2-7, with TRBD2 matching 9 bases. V lost 2 bases, J lost 4 bases, and 18 bases stayed unmatched. This CDR3 spans 18 amino acids. CDR1 GTSNPN and CDR2 SVGIG come from the germline V gene (reference sequence). Here the CDR3 DNA reads TGTGCCTGGAGTCCCCCCCGCTTCCTTGCGCGGGAGGGGTACGAGCAGTACGTC. Translating it yields CAWSPPRFLAREGYEQYV.

As concerns this clone: Compared with germline, one end of the junction differs, possibly owing to a read error. V gene TRBV11-2 combines with J gene TRBJ1-5; TRBD1 is a possible D gene (5 bases). CDR1 SGHAT and CDR2 FQNNGV come from the germline V gene. The CDR3 extends over 18 amino acids. This CDR3 reads CASSLEGSWLTGNQPQHF. The DNA for the CDR3 is TGTGCCAGCAGCCTAGAGGGGAGTTGGTTAACTGGCAATCAGCCCCAGCATTTT.

The chain carries TRBV27 and TRBJ1-1; a weak D match, TRBD1 (5 bases). The CDR3 has 14 amino acids. Germline assignment: CDR1 MNHEY and CDR2 SMNVEV (reference sequence). V lost 1 base to trimming and J lost 1 base, with 7 bases between them. This CDR3 reads CASSLWQGNTEAFF. The CDR3 nucleotides read TGTGCCAGCAGTTTATGGCAGGGGAACACTGAAGCTTTCTTT.

The J gene is TRBJ2-3, the V gene TRBV11-3; possible D gene TRBD1, 8 bases. Germline CDR1 SGHNT, CDR2 YENEEA. The CDR3 sequence is 15 residues long. V was shortened by 5 bases and J by 6 bases, with 18 bases between the two germline ends. The CDR3 DNA reads as TGTGCCAGCAGCCCGGGGGGTACAGGGGGTGATACGCAGTATTTT. The encoded protein is CASSPGGTGGDTQYF.

In this sample, this clone turned up a few times. The rearrangement uses TRBV5-1 and TRBJ1-2, with TRBD1 matching over 7 bases. Germline CDR1 and CDR2: SGHRS and YFSETQ. The CDR3 has 12 amino acids. V trimming: 4 bases; J trimming: 6 bases; junction bases outside the gene matches: 3. DNA of the CDR3: TGCGCCAGCAGCCAACAGGGGAATGGCTACACCTTC. This sequence encodes CASSQQGNGYTF.

The chain carries TRBV11-3 and TRBJ1-1; weak D call: TRBD1 (6 bases). Germline-derived CDR1 and CDR2 are SGHNT and YENEEA. CDR3 length equals 15 residues. Deletions cut 2 bases from V and 6 bases from J, with 16 bases between. The CDR3 here is CASSLPGTLLAEAFF. CDR3 DNA sequence: TGTGCCAGCAGCTTACCCGGGACACTACTCGCTGAAGCTTTCTTT. Variable domain in full (rest from reference TRBV11-3 and TRBJ1-1): EAGVVQSPRYKIIEKKQPVAFWCNPISGHNTLYWYLQNLGQGPELLIRYENEEAVDDSQLPKDRFSAERLKGVDSTLKIQPAELGDSAVYLCASSLPGTLLAEAFFGQGTRLTVV.

V and J are TRBV5-1 and TRBJ1-1; TRBD1 is a possible D gene (6 bases). The CDR3 spans 13 residues. Germline values: CDR1 SGHRS, CDR2 YFSETQ. The V end lost 4 bases, the J end lost 1 base, and 8 bases lay between the germline ends. The chain's CDR3 is CASSETGNTEAFF. The DNA of the CDR3 is TGCGCCAGCAGCGAGACAGGGAACACTGAAGCTTTCTTT.

This chain connects TRBV9 to TRBJ1-1; weak D call: TRBD1 (5 bases). This CDR3 spans 14 amino acids. The ends were cut back, 0 bases at V and 5 bases at J, with 11 bases in the middle. The V gene's germline CDR1 is SGDLS and CDR2 YYNGEE. The CDR3 sequence: CASSVGGRGTEAFF. As DNA, the CDR3 is TGTGCCAGCAGCGTAGGCGGGCGGGGGACTGAAGCTTTCTTT.

The V gene is TRBV5-6, the J gene TRBJ2-3; maybe TRBD2 (5 bases). This CDR3 has 15 amino acids. V lost 2 bases and J 5 bases, leaving 15 bases between the germline ends. Germline V gene lookup returns CDR1 SGHDT and CDR2 YYEEEE. The CDR3 DNA reads as TGTGCCAGCAGCTTAGTCGGGCCCCGGGGAGATACGCAGTATTTT. It is translated as CASSLVGPRGDTQYF.

The chain employs TRBV5-1 and TRBJ2-1; the match to TRBD1 covers 8 bases. The germline gives CDR1 SGHRS, CDR2 YFSETQ. The J segment lost 2 bases and the V segment lost 3 bases, leaving 4 bases of the junction unmatched. The CDR3 consists of 15 residues. The CDR3 nucleotides read TGCGCCAGCAGCTCGATACAGGGGGCCTACAATGAGCAGTTCTTC. Its translation is CASSSIQGAYNEQFF.

This chain links TRBV10-2 with TRBJ2-2, with 10 nucleotides matching TRBD1. The CDR3 length is 15 residues. With 6 bases clipped from V and 3 bases from J, the junction kept 4 bases outside the gene matches. The V gene's germline CDR1 is WSHSY and CDR2 SAAADI. CDR3 nucleotides: TGCGCCAGCAGCCCGGGACAGGGGTACACCGGGGAGCTGTTTTTT. Translated, it gives CASSPGQGYTGELFF.

CDR3 amino acids: CASSLSPSSGRFTDTQYF. CDR3 DNA: TGTGCCAGCAGTTTATCGCCCTCTAGCGGGAGATTTACAGATACGCAGTATTTT. The chain carries TRBV28 and TRBJ2-3, with 10 nucleotides matching TRBD2. Trimming removed 1 base from V and 3 bases from J; junction bases left unmatched: 10. In germline, CDR1 is MDHEN, CDR2 SYDVKM. The CDR3 spans 18 residues.

The chain links TRBV14 to TRBJ1-1; D is perhaps TRBD1 (5 bases). This CDR3 is 19 amino acids long. Trimming cost V 3 bases and J 0 bases, with 23 bases left between them. The V gene's germline CDR1 is SGHDN and CDR2 FVKESK. CDR3 sequence (DNA): TGTGCCAGCAGCCACCGACGGGGGGTAGGAAGAGCAATGAACACTGAAGCTTTCTTT. Protein: CASSHRRGVGRAMNTEAFF.

A few counts support this clone. The rearrangement uses TRBV14 and TRBJ1-2; D remains unclear. V dropped 0 bases and J dropped 4 bases, with 9 bases sitting between them. CDR1 and CDR2 from the germline V gene are SGHDN and FVKESK. CDR3 length: 14 residues. CDR3 in DNA: TGTGCCAGCAGCCAAGATCCCTATGGCTATGGCTACACCTTC. As protein: CASSQDPYGYGYTF.

The sample holds a few counts of this clone. The CDR3 sequence: CASSPGLAFYVGELFF. CDR3 bases: TGTGCCAGCAGCCCCGGACTAGCGTTCTACGTCGGGGAGCTGTTTTTT. The chain uses TRBV5-6 and TRBJ2-2; 9 bases fit TRBD2. Unmatched junction bases numbered 11, after V lost 4 bases and J lost 7 bases. Germline-derived CDR1 and CDR2 are SGHDT and YYEEEE. CDR3 length equals 16 residues.

In nucleotides, the CDR3 is TGTGCCAGCAGACAAGGAGGTGTCGGTGGCTACACCTTC. This codes for CASRQGGVGGYTF. The chain has TRBV25-1 and TRBJ1-2; D not certain. Germline CDR1 and CDR2: MGHDK and SYGVNS. This CDR3 contains 13 residues. The V end lost 6 bases, the J end lost 7 bases, and 15 bases lay between the germline ends.

CDR3 nucleotide sequence: TGTGCCAGTTGCGACAGATTTGACACCGGGGAGCTGTTTTTT. Encoded protein: CASCDRFDTGELFF. V usage is TRBV19 and J usage is TRBJ2-2; D is perhaps TRBD1 (5 bases). CDR3 length: 14 amino acids. Trimming took off 8 bases at V and 3 bases at J, with 13 bases between the two ends. Germline CDR1 and CDR2: LNHDA and SQIVND (reference sequence).

This rearrangement joins TRBV9 to TRBJ2-1, with D tentatively TRBD1 (6 bases). Trimming took 5 bases from V and 10 from J, leaving 22 bases between them. The CDR3 spans 15 residues. Germline CDR1 and CDR2: SGDLS and YYNGEE. CDR3 sequence: CASRVGGRVRGEQFF. As DNA, the CDR3 is TGTGCCAGCAGGGTCGGTGGCAGGGTAAGGGGGGAGCAGTTCTTC.

The chain links TRBV4-2 to TRBJ2-4, with 9 nucleotides matching TRBD1. V shed 4 bases and J 1 base; nucleotides not matched to a gene: 5. This CDR3 spans 16 amino acids. Germline values: CDR1 LGHNA, CDR2 YNFKEQ. The chain's CDR3 is CASSLGTGKAKNIQYF. The CDR3, as DNA: TGTGCCAGCAGCCTCGGGACAGGGAAGGCCAAAAACATTCAGTACTTC.

The chain combines TRBV30 with TRBJ2-7, with D hard to call. Looked up from germline, CDR1 is GTSNPN and CDR2 is SVGIG (reference sequence). The length of the CDR3 is 14 residues. With 5 bases removed from V and 2 bases from J, the gap between germline ends came to 16 bases. The CDR3 protein is CAWGTLTRPYEQYF. CDR3 coding DNA: TGTGCCTGGGGTACCTTGACACGGCCCTACGAGCAGTACTTC.

The count of this clone is one. This CDR3 reads CASSPTPQGDTEAFF. The CDR3 nucleotides read TGTGCCAGCTCACCAACCCCACAGGGGGACACTGAAGCTTTCTTT. J is TRBJ1-1 and V is TRBV18, with 8 nucleotides matching TRBD1. The germline V gene encodes CDR1 KGHSH and CDR2 LQKENI. J lost 3 bases, V lost 2 bases, and 5 bases had no gene match. The CDR3 length is 15 residues.

The J gene is TRBJ1-2, the V gene TRBV12-3 or TRBV12-4; no clear D gene. This CDR3 has 13 residues. Trimming removed 6 bases at V and 7 bases at J, with 15 bases between. As DNA, the CDR3 is TGTGCCAGCAGGCGAGGGCCCCGCTTTGGCTACACCTTC. Protein: CASRRGPRFGYTF.

V usage is TRBV28 and J usage is TRBJ2-5; TRBD2 matches at 10 bases. V lost 5 bases and J lost 5; bases outside the gene matches: 8. From germline, CDR1 is MDHEN and CDR2 SYDVKM. The length of the CDR3 is 15 residues. DNA of the CDR3: TGTGCCAGCAGTCGCCCAGCGGGAGGGGCGGAGACCCAGTACTTC. Protein product: CASSRPAGGAETQYF.

The chain links TRBV24-1 to TRBJ2-2; 10 bases line up with TRBD2. Trimming at V came to 1 base and at J to 4 bases, leaving 8 bases not matched to a gene. Looked up from germline, CDR1 is KGHDR and CDR2 is SFDVKD. The CDR3 is 18 amino acids. The chain's CDR3 is CATSDFWASGRGTGELFF. For the CDR3, the DNA is TGTGCCACCAGTGATTTTTGGGCTAGCGGGAGAGGCACCGGGGAGCTGTTTTTT.

The chain employs TRBV9 and TRBJ1-2, with D perhaps TRBD1 (6 bases). The CDR3 extends over 15 amino acids. The ends were cut back, 3 bases at V and 3 bases at J, with 15 bases in the middle. The germline CDR1 and CDR2 sequences are SGDLS and YYNGEE. The CDR3 DNA sequence: TGTGCCAGCAGCGCTGAGGCTAGGACAGACTATGGCTACACCTTC. It yields the protein CASSAEARTDYGYTF.

V and J are TRBV19 and TRBJ2-7; 8 nucleotides align to TRBD1. Germline V gene sequence: CDR1 LNHDA, CDR2 SQIVND (reference sequence). This CDR3 has 15 amino acids. The V segment lost 5 bases and the J segment 2 bases; nucleotides outside the gene matches: 8. Here the CDR3 DNA reads TGTGCCAGTAGTCTTCCCGGGACAGGCGCCTACGAGCAGTACTTC. Translating gives CASSLPGTGAYEQYF. The variable domain in full, with the rest retrieved from reference TRBV19 and TRBJ2-7, is DGGITQSPKYLFRKEGQNVTLSCEQNLNHDAMYWYRQDPGQGLRLIYYSQIVNDFQKGDIAEGYSVSREKKESFPLTVTSAQKNPTAFYLCASSLPGTGAYEQYFGPGTRLTVT.

V is TRBV9 and J is TRBJ1-4; a possible D gene is TRBD1 (5 bases). The CDR3 contains 14 residues. Trimming took off 1 base at V and 7 bases at J, with 11 bases between the two ends. The germline gives CDR1 SGDLS, CDR2 YYNGEE. The DNA for the CDR3 is TGTGCCAGCAGCGTAAGGGGTAGCGGTGAAAAACTGTTTTTT. It translates to CASSVRGSGEKLFF.